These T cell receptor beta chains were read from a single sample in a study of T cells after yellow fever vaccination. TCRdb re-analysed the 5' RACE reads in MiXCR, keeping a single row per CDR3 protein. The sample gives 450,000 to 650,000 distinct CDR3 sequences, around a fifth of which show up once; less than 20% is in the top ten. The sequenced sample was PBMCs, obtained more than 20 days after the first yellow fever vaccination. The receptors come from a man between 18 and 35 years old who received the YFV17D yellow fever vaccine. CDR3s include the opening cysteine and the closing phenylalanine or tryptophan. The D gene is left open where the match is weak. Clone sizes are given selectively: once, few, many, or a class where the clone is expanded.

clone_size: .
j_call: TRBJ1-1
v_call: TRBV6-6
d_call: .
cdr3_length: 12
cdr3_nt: TGTGCCAGCAGTTATGTAAACACTGAAGCTTTCTTT
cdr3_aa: CASSYVNTEAFF

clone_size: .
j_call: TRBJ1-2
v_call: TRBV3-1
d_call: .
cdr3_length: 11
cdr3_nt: TGTGCCAGCGGGAGGAAAGGAGGCTACACCTTC
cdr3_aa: CASGRKGGYTF

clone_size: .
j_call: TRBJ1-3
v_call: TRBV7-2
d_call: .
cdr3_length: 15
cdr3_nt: TGTGCCAGCAGCTTAATATCCGGCTCTGGAAACACCATATATTTT
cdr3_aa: CASSLISGSGNTIYF

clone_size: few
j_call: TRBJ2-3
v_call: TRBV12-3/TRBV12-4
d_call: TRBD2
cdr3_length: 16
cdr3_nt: TGTGCCAGCAGTAAGCCACTAGCGGGGAGCACAGATACGCAGTATTTT
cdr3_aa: CASSKPLAGSTDTQYF

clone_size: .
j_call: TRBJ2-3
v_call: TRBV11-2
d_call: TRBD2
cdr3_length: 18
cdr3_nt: TGTGCCAGCAGCTCCATCCCGACTAGCGGGGGGGCAGGAGATACGCAGTATTTT
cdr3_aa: CASSSIPTSGGAGDTQYF

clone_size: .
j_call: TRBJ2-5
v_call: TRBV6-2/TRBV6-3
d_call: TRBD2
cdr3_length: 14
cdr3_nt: TGTGCCAGCAGTTTCATACTAGCGGCAAAGACCCAGTACTTC
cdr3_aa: CASSFILAAKTQYF

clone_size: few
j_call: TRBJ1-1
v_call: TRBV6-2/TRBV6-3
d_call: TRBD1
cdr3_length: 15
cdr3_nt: TGTGCCAGCGGGGGGACCCTCGGACAGGGCGCTGAAGCTTTCTTT
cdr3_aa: CASGGTLGQGAEAFF

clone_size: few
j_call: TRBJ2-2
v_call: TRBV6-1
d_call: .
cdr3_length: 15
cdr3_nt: TGTGCCAGCAGAAACGACCCCGCGGTCACCGGGGAGCTGTTTTTT
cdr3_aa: CASRNDPAVTGELFF

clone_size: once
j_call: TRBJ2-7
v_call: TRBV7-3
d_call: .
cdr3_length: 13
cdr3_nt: TGTGCCAGCAGCTTAAGGCGGGGGCAGGCGCAGTACTTC
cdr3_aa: CASSLRRGQAQYF

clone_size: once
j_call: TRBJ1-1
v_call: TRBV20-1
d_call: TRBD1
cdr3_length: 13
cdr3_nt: TGCAGTGCCGCGACAGGGACCGGGACTGAAGCTTTCTTT
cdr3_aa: CSAATGTGTEAFF

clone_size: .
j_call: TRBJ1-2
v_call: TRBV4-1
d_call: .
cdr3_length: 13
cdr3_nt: TGCGCCAGCACCGGGGGACGAAATTGGGGCTACACCTTC
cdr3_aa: CASTGGRNWGYTF

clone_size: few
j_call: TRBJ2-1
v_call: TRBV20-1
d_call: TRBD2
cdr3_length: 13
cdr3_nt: TGCAGTGCTGGACTAGCGGGGGGACTAGAGCAGTTCTTC
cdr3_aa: CSAGLAGGLEQFF

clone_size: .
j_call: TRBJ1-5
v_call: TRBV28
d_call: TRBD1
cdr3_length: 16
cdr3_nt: TGTGCCAGCAGTACCCACCGGACAGGGGTCAATCAGCCCCAGCATTTT
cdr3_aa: CASSTHRTGVNQPQHF

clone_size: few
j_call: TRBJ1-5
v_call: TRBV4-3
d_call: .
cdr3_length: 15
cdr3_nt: TGCGCCAGCAGCCCATGGGCGCGAAGCAATCAGCCCCAGCATTTT
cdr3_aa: CASSPWARSNQPQHF

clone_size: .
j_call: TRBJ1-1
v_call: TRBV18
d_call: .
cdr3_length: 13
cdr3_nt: TGTGCCAGCTCACCATCCGACACCACTGAAGCTTTCTTT
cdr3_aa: CASSPSDTTEAFF

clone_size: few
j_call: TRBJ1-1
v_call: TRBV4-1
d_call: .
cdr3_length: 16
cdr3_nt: TGCGCCAGCAGCCAAGATTCAACGATTAGGGTCACTGAAGCTTTCTTT
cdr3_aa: CASSQDSTIRVTEAFF

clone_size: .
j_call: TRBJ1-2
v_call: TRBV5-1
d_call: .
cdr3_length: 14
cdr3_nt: TGCGCCAGCAGCTCTGGATCAGGGGCGAATGACTACACCTTC
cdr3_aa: CASSSGSGANDYTF